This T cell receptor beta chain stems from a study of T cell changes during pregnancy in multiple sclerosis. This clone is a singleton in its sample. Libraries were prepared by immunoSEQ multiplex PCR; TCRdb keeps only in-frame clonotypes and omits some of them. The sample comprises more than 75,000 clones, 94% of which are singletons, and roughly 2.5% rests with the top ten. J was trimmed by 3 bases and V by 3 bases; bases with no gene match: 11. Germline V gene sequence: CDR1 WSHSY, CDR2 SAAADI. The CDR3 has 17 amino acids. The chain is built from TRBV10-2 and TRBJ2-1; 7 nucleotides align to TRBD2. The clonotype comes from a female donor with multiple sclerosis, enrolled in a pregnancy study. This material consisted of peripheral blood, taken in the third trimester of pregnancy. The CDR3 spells CASSDGESSGLYNEQFF. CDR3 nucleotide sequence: TGCGCCAGCAGTGACGGGGAGTCTAGCGGTCTCTACAATGAGCAGTTCTTC.